This T cell receptor beta chain was recovered during a study of vaccination effects on CD4 cells after COVID-19. Study findings and constraints: Both infection-induced and vaccine-induced clones contracted markedly at late post-vaccination timepoints. A shortage of convalescent patients and an absence of early post-infection timepoints characterized the study.

A word on this clone: The antigen remains undetermined.

V was pared by 3 bases and J by 5 bases, with 10 bases of the junction left unmatched. CDR3 length equals 16 residues. Germline-derived CDR1 and CDR2 are LNHDA and SQIVND (reference sequence). Antigen-specific CD4+ T cell clonotypes were called by their expansion after viral peptide-pool culture in ViraFEST. Culture proceeded for about ten days, and CD4+ T cells were then isolated. Nucleocapsid antibodies were negative in the vaccine recipients, who had never had SARS-CoV-2 infection. Half the medium was replaced with IL-2 medium on days 3 and 7. Measured with immunoSEQ multiplex PCR; TCRdb has only the in-frame clones, and not every one. Here the sample spans about 38,000 clones, roughly 76% being singletons.

This clonotype was sampled from a human donor who received a COVID-19 vaccine. The sequenced sample was CD4+ T cells from PBMCs cultured with SARS-CoV-2 spike peptides, obtained before COVID-19 vaccination. The rearrangement links TRBV19 to TRBJ2-5, with 9 bases matching TRBD2. CDR3 protein: CASSMGGGGAGETQYF. CDR3 DNA sequence: TGTGCCAGTAGTATGGGCGGCGGGGGGGCCGGTGAGACCCAGTACTTC. Supplemented by reference TRBV19 and TRBJ2-5, the full variable domain reads DGGITQSPKYLFRKEGQNVTLSCEQNLNHDAMYWYRQDPGQGLRLIYYSQIVNDFQKGDIAEGYSVSREKKESFPLTVTSAQKNPTAFYLCASSMGGGGAGETQYFGPGTRLLVL.